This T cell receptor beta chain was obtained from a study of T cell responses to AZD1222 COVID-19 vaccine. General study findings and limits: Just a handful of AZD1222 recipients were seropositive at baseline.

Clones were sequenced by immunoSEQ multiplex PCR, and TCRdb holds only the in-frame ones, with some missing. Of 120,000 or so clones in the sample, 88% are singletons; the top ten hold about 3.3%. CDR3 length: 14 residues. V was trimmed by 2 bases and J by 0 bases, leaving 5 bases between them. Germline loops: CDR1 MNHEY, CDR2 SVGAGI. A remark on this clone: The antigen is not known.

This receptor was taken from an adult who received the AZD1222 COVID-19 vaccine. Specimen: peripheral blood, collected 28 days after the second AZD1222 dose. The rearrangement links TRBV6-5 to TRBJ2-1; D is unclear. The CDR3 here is CASSYARSYNEQFF. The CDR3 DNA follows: TGTGCCAGCAGTTACGCTCGCTCCTACAATGAGCAGTTCTTC.